Below, 21 T cell receptor beta chains from the same sample are listed, as sequenced in a study of cytomegalovirus exposure and HLA in healthy donors. The PCR employed 60 Vbeta primers together with 13 Jbeta primers. The table came from immunoSEQ multiplex PCR; TCRdb's copy has only in-frame clones and leaves some out. The data contain 150,000 to 200,000 clones, roughly 80% of them seen just once; the ten biggest clones take up about 10%. Sequencing used PBMCs. Receptors originate from a man between 18 and 35 years old in good health and CMV-seropositive.

The chain has TRBV29-1 and TRBJ1-1; possibly TRBD1 for D (5 bases). CDR3 length: 10 residues. V lost 7 bases and J 5 bases, leaving 8 bases between the germline ends. Germline V CDR1 and CDR2: SQVTM, ANQGSEA. The CDR3: CSAGGTEAFF. Here the CDR3 DNA reads TGCAGCGCCGGGGGAACTGAAGCTTTCTTT.

The chain uses TRBV6-5 and TRBJ2-7, with TRBD1 matching over 9 bases. Germline values: CDR1 MNHEY, CDR2 SVGAGI. The junction had 8 bases not matched to a gene; V was cut back by 6 bases and J by 5 bases. The CDR3 has 14 amino acids. CDR3 bases: TGTGCCAGCAGGCAAGGACAGGGGAGGAACGAGCAGTACTTC. Translating gives CASRQGQGRNEQYF.

The CDR3 coding sequence is TGTGCCAGCAGTTACTCGGGGAGGGAAGCTTTCTTT. It encodes CASSYSGREAFF. This sequence joins TRBV6-5 and TRBJ1-1; no clear D gene. Trimming stripped 0 bases from V and 8 bases from J, with 7 bases between. CDR1 is MNHEY and CDR2 is SVGAGI in the germline V gene. The length of the CDR3 is 12 residues.

V and J are TRBV14 and TRBJ2-2, with D hard to call. Trimming took off 1 base at V and 4 bases at J, with 10 bases between the two ends. Looked up from germline, CDR1 is SGHDN and CDR2 is FVKESK. The CDR3 extends over 15 amino acids. CDR3 protein: CASSQAVSVTGELFF. The CDR3 bases are TGTGCCAGCAGCCAAGCCGTCTCCGTCACCGGGGAGCTGTTTTTT.

The chain recombines TRBV5-6 with TRBJ1-1; 7 positions match TRBD1. CDR1 is SGHDT, CDR2 YYEEEE, per germline. This CDR3 comprises 13 residues. Trimming removed 2 bases from V and 6 bases from J; junction bases left unmatched: 4. The CDR3, as DNA: TGTGCCAGCAGCTTCGGACAGGCCGCTGAAGCTTTCTTT. Its translation: CASSFGQAAEAFF.

The V gene is TRBV11-2, the J gene TRBJ2-3, with D possibly being TRBD2 (5 bases). CDR1 and CDR2 from the germline V gene are SGHAT and FQNNGV. V was cut by 5 bases and J by 0 bases, with 12 bases left in between. This CDR3 comprises 15 residues. The CDR3 loop reads CASSKRTGSTDTQYF. CDR3 sequence (DNA): TGTGCCAGCAGCAAGAGGACGGGAAGCACAGATACGCAGTATTTT. The entire variable domain, with the rest obtained from reference TRBV11-2 and TRBJ2-3, is as follows: EAGVAQSPRYKIIEKRQSVAFWCNPISGHATLYWYQQILGQGPKLLIQFQNNGVVDDSQLPKDRFSAERLKGVDSTLKIQPAKLEDSAVYLCASSKRTGSTDTQYFGPGTRLTVL.

The genes are TRBV5-1 and TRBJ2-1, with 7 bases lining up with TRBD2. CDR1 is SGHRS, CDR2 YFSETQ, per germline. The CDR3 is 15 amino acids. With 4 bases clipped from V and 4 bases from J, the junction kept 8 bases outside the gene matches. The chain's CDR3 is CASSRSGTRYNEQFF. CDR3 sequence (DNA): TGCGCCAGCAGCAGGAGCGGGACCCGGTACAATGAGCAGTTCTTC.

The rearrangement uses TRBV6-1 and TRBJ2-5; 9 nucleotides match TRBD1. The CDR3 sequence is 14 residues long. Looked up from germline, CDR1 is MNHNS and CDR2 is SASEGT. After removal of 5 bases from V and 4 bases from J, the junction contained 5 bases not matched to a gene. CDR3 loop: CASSMRTGAETQYF. The CDR3 region has the DNA TGTGCCAGCAGTATGAGGACAGGGGCAGAGACCCAGTACTTC.

The chain carries TRBV28 and TRBJ2-3; D remains unclear. V lost 3 bases, J lost 3 bases, and 7 bases lay in between. This CDR3 comprises 13 residues. Germline V gene data show CDR1 as MDHEN and CDR2 as SYDVKM. CDR3: CASSFRTTDTQYF. The CDR3, as DNA: TGTGCCAGCAGTTTTAGAACTACAGATACGCAGTATTTT.

This chain uses TRBV19 with TRBJ2-3; 7 bases agree with TRBD2. V lost 6 bases and J lost 0; bases outside the gene matches: 15. This CDR3 spans 18 amino acids. Per germline, CDR1 LNHDA and CDR2 SQIVND (reference sequence). CDR3 nucleotides: TGTGCCAGTAGACCGGGGGGTCCGCCGACCGTGAGCACAGATACGCAGTATTTT. It codes for CASRPGGPPTVSTDTQYF.

The chain couples TRBV30 to TRBJ2-7; TRBD2 matches at 7 bases. Trimming at V came to 3 bases and at J to 0 bases, leaving 2 bases not matched to a gene. Germline CDR1 and CDR2: GTSNPN and SVGIG (reference sequence). The CDR3 is 13 residues long. CDR3 sequence reads: CAWRGGSSYEQYF. Here the CDR3 DNA reads TGTGCCTGGAGAGGCGGGAGCTCCTACGAGCAGTACTTC.

This chain joins TRBV9 and TRBJ2-1, with TRBD2 matching over 12 bases. Germline loops: CDR1 SGDLS, CDR2 YYNGEE. The CDR3 sequence is 17 residues long. V dropped 7 bases and J dropped 8; count of bases not matched to a gene: 16. The CDR3 reads CASRRLAGDSESDEQFF. The CDR3 coding sequence is TGTGCCAGCCGGCGACTAGCGGGAGATTCGGAGTCTGATGAGCAGTTCTTC.

This clone was counted a few times. The chain combines TRBV29-1 with TRBJ1-1; D is ambiguous. Germline V gives CDR1 SQVTM, CDR2 ANQGSEA. This CDR3 region has 12 residues. The V and J ends lost 5 bases and 4 bases respectively, with 11 bases between them. As DNA, the CDR3 is TGCAGCGTTCGCGAGGGTGGCACTGAAGCTTTCTTT. Translated: CSVREGGTEAFF.

The rearrangement links TRBV27 to TRBJ2-5, with D maybe TRBD1 (5 bases). V was trimmed by 6 bases and J by 1 base, leaving 6 bases between them. There are 12 residues in the CDR3. CDR1 is MNHEY, CDR2 SMNVEV, per germline (reference sequence). The CDR3 coding sequence is TGTGCCAGCAGGGGGCTCCAAGAGACCCAGTACTTC. Amino acids: CASRGLQETQYF.

The gene calls are TRBV7-3 and TRBJ1-1; D might be TRBD1 (5 bases). Between the trimmed V and J ends, which lost 0 bases and 0 bases, there was a span of 11 bases. The CDR3 length is 16 residues. Germline V lookup: CDR1 SGHTA, CDR2 FQGTGA. CDR3 loop: CASSLTPGLMNTEAFF. CDR3 bases: TGTGCCAGCAGCTTAACCCCGGGACTGATGAACACTGAAGCTTTCTTT. Combining the CDR3 with reference TRBV7-3 and TRBJ1-1 gives the whole variable domain GAGVSQTPSNKVTEKGKYVELRCDPISGHTALYWYRQSLGQGPEFLIYFQGTGAADDSGLPNDRFFAVRPEGSVSTLKIQRTERGDSAVYLCASSLTPGLMNTEAFFGQGTRLTVV.

The rearrangement joins TRBV7-9 to TRBJ1-3, with a possible D match to TRBD1 (5 bases). This CDR3 contains 15 residues. Germline CDR1 SEHNR, CDR2 FQNEAQ (reference sequence). V was pared by 9 bases and J by 0 bases, with 15 bases between. CDR3 sequence reads: CASDLGRGSGNTIYF. In DNA, the CDR3 is TGTGCCAGTGATCTAGGGAGGGGCTCTGGAAACACCATATATTTT.

The V gene is TRBV7-3, the J gene TRBJ2-1; 8 positions agree with TRBD2. The CDR3 runs 15 residues. The V segment lost 6 bases and the J segment 6 bases; nucleotides outside the gene matches: 10. Germline CDR1 is SGHTA and CDR2 is FQGTGA. The CDR3 DNA is TGTGCCAGCAGTTCTAGCGGGCGCGACTTCAATGAGCAGTTCTTC. It codes for CASSSSGRDFNEQFF.

This clone was seen just once. J is TRBJ2-7 and V is TRBV2; 10 bases are a match to TRBD2. CDR3 length equals 16 residues. The V and J ends lost 5 bases and 7 bases, in that order; junction bases with no gene match: 14. Germline CDR1 reads SNHLY; CDR2 reads FYNNEI. CDR3 nucleotide sequence: TGTGCCAGCAGTTACGTAGGACTAGCGGCCTCCCTGGAGCAGTACTTC. It encodes CASSYVGLAASLEQYF.

The chain recombines TRBV28 with TRBJ2-2, with no clear D. V lost 4 bases and J lost 3, with 15 bases in between. The germline V gene has CDR1 MDHEN and CDR2 SYDVKM. The CDR3 is made up of 16 amino acids. CDR3 coding DNA: TGTGCCAGCAGTTCGCCCCCCCGCGCCTACACCGGGGAGCTGTTTTTT. Encoded protein: CASSSPPRAYTGELFF.

This chain joins TRBV5-4 and TRBJ1-6; 8 bases align to TRBD1. There are 15 residues in the CDR3. J was trimmed by 6 bases and V by 4 bases; bases with no gene match: 6. Germline V gene data show CDR1 as SGHNT and CDR2 as YYREEE (reference sequence). The CDR3 DNA is TGTGCCAGCAGCACAGGACAGGGTCTTAATTCACCCCTCCACTTT. As protein: CASSTGQGLNSPLHF.

V and J are TRBV7-2 and TRBJ1-5; 7 nucleotides align to TRBD1. The CDR3 runs 16 residues. The trim removed 2 bases at V and 6 bases at J, leaving 10 bases unmatched. The germline CDR1 and CDR2 sequences are SGHTA and FQGNSA. This CDR3 reads CASSLTGARTAQPQHF. In nucleotides, the CDR3 is TGTGCCAGCAGCTTAACAGGGGCCCGGACGGCTCAGCCCCAGCATTTT.